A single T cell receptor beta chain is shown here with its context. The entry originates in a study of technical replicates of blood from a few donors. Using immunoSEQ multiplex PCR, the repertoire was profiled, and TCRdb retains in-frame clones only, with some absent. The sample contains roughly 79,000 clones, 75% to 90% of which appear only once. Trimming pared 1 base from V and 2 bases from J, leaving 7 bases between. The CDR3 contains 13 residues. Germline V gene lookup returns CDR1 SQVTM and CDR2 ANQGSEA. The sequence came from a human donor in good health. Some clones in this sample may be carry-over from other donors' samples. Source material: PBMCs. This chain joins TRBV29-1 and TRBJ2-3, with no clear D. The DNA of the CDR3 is TGCAGCGTTGAAGTGGGCCTCACAGATACGCAGTATTTT. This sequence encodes CSVEVGLTDTQYF.